The rows below give T cell receptor beta chains drawn from one sample of a study of T cells expressing NK-cell markers. TCRdb reprocessed the 5' RACE reads, keeping one entry per CDR3 protein, no DNA. The sample data list 550,000 to 600,000 distinct CDR3 sequences. The material sequenced was blood T cells: a sorted CD56 or NKG2C T cell subset, CD4+ or CD8+ T cells, or bulk PBMC T cells (not recorded which). These receptor sequences come from a man aged 18 to 30 in good health. CDR3s include the opening cysteine and the closing phenylalanine or tryptophan.

>TRBV7-8|TRBJ2-3|18
CASVPRGGLRSTTDTQYF
>TRBV9|TRBJ2-7|17
CASSVGLLSGRVKEQYF
>TRBV5-1|TRBJ1-1|13
CASSGAWGTEAFF
>TRBV30|TRBJ2-1|12
CAWTLALNEQFF
>TRBV27|TRBJ1-5|15
CASSSVGILNQPQHF
>TRBV29-1|TRBJ2-2|17
CSVGGGLAPANTGELFF
>TRBV20-1|TRBJ1-1|12
CSAPLQGREAFF
>TRBV9|TRBJ2-2|14
CASSVVPGRGELFF
>TRBV25-1|TRBJ1-2|12
CASSTGARGYTF
>TRBV12-3/TRBV12-4|TRBJ2-7|13
CATARDRPYEQYF
>TRBV7-8|TRBJ1-1|13
CASSFTQGPEAFF
>TRBV3-1|TRBJ1-1|15
CASSQGDIRNTEAFF
>TRBV7-9|TRBJ1-4|12
CASSRQTSKLFF
>TRBV5-1|TRBJ1-6|15
CASSLAGEGNSPLHF
>TRBV29-1|TRBJ2-1|15
CSVRGRLAEHNEQFF
>TRBV7-9|TRBJ2-7|14
CASRLDRGRREQYF
>TRBV5-6|TRBJ2-7|16
CASSSPTGSGLYEQYF
>TRBV20-1|TRBJ2-2|18
CSARDYTSGKASAGELFF
>TRBV6-5|TRBJ2-1|18
CASSYAAAGASSYNEQFF
>TRBV11-2|TRBJ2-1|14
CASNNPMRLAEQFF
>TRBV11-2|TRBJ2-1|16
CASSPDSGRGYNEQFF